This T cell receptor (beta chain) was found in a study of T-cell reconstitution after alpha-beta-depleted transplantation in children. The CDR3 is 12 residues long. The V and J ends lost 4 bases and 4 bases respectively, with 2 bases between them. Germline CDR1 MNHEY, CDR2 SMNVEV (reference sequence). The library targeted TCRbeta and was prepared with unique molecular identifiers. MiXCR, applied by TCRdb to the PCR reads, yields one record per CDR3 protein. This table has about 130,000 distinct CDR3 sequences, more than 9.5% appearing once. The rearrangement joins TRBV27 to TRBJ2-6, with unresolved D. This specimen was PBMCs, mostly from graft donor cells, taken 180 days after TCRalphabeta/CD19-depleted stem cell transplant. The clonotype originates from a girl less than two years old who had a stem cell transplant for combined immunodeficiency, so the T cells may come from the graft donor. The CDR3 is CASSYGANVLTF. CDR3 in DNA: TGTGCCAGCAGTTACGGGGCCAACGTCCTGACTTTC.